The present T cell receptor (beta chain) was sequenced within a study of blood T cell repertoires in COVID-19. The wider study: Collection of acute and convalescent COVID-19 samples took place in the United States, Italy and Spain. T cells, B-cell-depleted T cells, or PBMCs provided the cDNA or gDNA that served as material.

Original processing methods: For nucleated cells, counts were estimated from reference gene primer amplification. Measured with immunoSEQ multiplex PCR; TCRdb has only the in-frame clones, and not every one. Clone size and V and J calls were adopted from that table, with D and trimming inferred from the DNA. Of 55,000 to 65,000 clones detected, about 86% appear once; the ten largest clones hold less than 5%. This clone showed up just a few times. Sequenced material: peripheral blood. This receptor was obtained from a man aged 60 to 69 with acute or convalescent COVID-19.

The CDR3 region is CASSDRAPGELFF. The CDR3 coding sequence is TGTGCCAGCAGTGACAGGGCGCCCGGGGAGCTGTTTTTT. The rearrangement links TRBV6-1 to TRBJ2-2; TRBD1 might be the D (5 bases). The CDR3 is 13 amino acids. CDR1 is MNHNS and CDR2 is SASEGT in the germline V gene. Deletions cut 3 bases from V and 6 bases from J, with 8 bases between.